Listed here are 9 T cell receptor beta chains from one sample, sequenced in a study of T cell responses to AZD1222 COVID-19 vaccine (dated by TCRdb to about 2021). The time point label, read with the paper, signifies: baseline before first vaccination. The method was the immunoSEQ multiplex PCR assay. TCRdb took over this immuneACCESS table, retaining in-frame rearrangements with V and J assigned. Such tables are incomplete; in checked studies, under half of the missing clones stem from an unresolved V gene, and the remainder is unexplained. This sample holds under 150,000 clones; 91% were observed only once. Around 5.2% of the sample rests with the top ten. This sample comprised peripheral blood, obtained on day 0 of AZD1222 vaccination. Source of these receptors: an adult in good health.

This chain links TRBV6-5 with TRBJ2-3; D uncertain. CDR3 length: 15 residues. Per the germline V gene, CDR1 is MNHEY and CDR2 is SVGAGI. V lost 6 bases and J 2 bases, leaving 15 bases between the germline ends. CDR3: CASSSISSVTDTQYF. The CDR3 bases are TGTGCCAGCAGCTCGATTTCGTCGGTCACAGATACGCAGTATTTT.

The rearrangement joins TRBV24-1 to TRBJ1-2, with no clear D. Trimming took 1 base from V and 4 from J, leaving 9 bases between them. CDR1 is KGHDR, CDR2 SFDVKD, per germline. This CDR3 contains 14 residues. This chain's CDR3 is CATSDFRVGYGYTF. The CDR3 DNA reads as TGTGCCACCAGTGATTTCCGGGTTGGCTATGGCTACACCTTC.

CDR3: CATSERGGPGAEQFF. CDR3 DNA sequence: TGTGCCACCAGTGAACGCGGAGGGCCCGGGGCTGAGCAGTTCTTC. The chain employs TRBV24-1 and TRBJ2-1; perhaps TRBD2 as D (6 bases). V lost 4 bases to trimming and J lost 9 bases, with 18 bases between them. Germline V lookup: CDR1 KGHDR, CDR2 SFDVKD. The CDR3 is 15 residues long.

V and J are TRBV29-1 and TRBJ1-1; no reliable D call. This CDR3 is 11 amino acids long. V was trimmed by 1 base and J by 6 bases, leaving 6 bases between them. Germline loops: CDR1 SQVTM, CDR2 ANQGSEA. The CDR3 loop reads CSVEVGSEAFF. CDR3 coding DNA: TGCAGCGTTGAAGTGGGTTCTGAAGCTTTCTTT. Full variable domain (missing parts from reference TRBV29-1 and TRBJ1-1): SAVISQKPSRDICQRGTSLTIQCQVDSQVTMMFWYRQQPGQSLTLIATANQGSEATYESGFVIDKFPISRPNLTFSTLTVSNMSPEDSSIYLCSVEVGSEAFFGQGTRLTVV.

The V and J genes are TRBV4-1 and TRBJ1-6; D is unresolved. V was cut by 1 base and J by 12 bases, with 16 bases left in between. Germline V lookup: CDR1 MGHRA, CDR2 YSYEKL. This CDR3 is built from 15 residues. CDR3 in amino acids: CASSQVSDRRLPLHF. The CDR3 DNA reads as TGCGCCAGCAGCCAAGTCTCGGACCGGAGGTTACCCCTCCACTTT.

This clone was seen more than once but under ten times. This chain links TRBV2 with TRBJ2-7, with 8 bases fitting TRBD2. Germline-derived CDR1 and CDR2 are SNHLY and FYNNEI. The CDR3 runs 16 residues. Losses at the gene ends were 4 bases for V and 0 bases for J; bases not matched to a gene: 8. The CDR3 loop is CASSGSLAESSYEQYF. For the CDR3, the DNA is TGTGCCAGCAGTGGCTCACTAGCGGAGAGCTCCTACGAGCAGTACTTC. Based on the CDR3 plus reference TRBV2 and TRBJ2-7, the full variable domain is EPEVTQTPSHQVTQMGQEVILRCVPISNHLYFYWYRQILGQKVEFLVSFYNNEISEKSEIFDDQFSVERPDGSNFTLKIRSTKLEDSAMYFCASSGSLAESSYEQYFGPGTRLTVT.

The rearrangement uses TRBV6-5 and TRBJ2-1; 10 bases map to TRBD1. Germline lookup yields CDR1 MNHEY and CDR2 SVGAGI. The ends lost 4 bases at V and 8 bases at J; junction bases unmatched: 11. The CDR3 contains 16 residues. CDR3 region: CASSSSPGQGTYEQFF. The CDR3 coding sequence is TGTGCCAGCAGTTCTTCCCCGGGACAGGGGACATATGAGCAGTTCTTC.

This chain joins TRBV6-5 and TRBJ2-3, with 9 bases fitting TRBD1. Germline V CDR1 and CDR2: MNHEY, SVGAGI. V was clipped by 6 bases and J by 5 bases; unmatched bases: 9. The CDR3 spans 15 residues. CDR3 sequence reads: CASSRRTGVKDTQYF. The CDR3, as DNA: TGTGCCAGCAGCCGACGGACAGGGGTGAAAGATACGCAGTATTTT.

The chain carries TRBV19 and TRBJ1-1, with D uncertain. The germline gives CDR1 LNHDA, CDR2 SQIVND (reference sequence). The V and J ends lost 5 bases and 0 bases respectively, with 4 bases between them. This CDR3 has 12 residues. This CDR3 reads CASSYLNTEAFF. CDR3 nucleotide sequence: TGTGCCAGTAGTTACCTGAACACTGAAGCTTTCTTT.